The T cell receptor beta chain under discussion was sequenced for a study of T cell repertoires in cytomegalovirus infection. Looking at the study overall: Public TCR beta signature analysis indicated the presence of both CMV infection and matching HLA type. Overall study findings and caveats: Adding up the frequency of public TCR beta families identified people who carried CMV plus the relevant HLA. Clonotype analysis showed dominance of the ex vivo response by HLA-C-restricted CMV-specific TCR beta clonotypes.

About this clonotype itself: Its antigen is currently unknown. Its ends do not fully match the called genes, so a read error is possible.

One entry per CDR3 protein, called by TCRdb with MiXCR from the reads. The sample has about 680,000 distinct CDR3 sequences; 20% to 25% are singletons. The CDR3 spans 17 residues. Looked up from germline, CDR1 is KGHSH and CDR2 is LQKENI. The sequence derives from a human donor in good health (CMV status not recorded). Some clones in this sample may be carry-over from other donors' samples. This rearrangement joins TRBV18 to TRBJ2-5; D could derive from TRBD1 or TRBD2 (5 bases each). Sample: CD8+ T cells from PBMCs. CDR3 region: CARSPPPFTGPEETQYF. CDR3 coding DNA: TGTGCCCGCTCACCACCCCCTTTTACGGGGCCTGAAGAGACCCAGTACTTC.